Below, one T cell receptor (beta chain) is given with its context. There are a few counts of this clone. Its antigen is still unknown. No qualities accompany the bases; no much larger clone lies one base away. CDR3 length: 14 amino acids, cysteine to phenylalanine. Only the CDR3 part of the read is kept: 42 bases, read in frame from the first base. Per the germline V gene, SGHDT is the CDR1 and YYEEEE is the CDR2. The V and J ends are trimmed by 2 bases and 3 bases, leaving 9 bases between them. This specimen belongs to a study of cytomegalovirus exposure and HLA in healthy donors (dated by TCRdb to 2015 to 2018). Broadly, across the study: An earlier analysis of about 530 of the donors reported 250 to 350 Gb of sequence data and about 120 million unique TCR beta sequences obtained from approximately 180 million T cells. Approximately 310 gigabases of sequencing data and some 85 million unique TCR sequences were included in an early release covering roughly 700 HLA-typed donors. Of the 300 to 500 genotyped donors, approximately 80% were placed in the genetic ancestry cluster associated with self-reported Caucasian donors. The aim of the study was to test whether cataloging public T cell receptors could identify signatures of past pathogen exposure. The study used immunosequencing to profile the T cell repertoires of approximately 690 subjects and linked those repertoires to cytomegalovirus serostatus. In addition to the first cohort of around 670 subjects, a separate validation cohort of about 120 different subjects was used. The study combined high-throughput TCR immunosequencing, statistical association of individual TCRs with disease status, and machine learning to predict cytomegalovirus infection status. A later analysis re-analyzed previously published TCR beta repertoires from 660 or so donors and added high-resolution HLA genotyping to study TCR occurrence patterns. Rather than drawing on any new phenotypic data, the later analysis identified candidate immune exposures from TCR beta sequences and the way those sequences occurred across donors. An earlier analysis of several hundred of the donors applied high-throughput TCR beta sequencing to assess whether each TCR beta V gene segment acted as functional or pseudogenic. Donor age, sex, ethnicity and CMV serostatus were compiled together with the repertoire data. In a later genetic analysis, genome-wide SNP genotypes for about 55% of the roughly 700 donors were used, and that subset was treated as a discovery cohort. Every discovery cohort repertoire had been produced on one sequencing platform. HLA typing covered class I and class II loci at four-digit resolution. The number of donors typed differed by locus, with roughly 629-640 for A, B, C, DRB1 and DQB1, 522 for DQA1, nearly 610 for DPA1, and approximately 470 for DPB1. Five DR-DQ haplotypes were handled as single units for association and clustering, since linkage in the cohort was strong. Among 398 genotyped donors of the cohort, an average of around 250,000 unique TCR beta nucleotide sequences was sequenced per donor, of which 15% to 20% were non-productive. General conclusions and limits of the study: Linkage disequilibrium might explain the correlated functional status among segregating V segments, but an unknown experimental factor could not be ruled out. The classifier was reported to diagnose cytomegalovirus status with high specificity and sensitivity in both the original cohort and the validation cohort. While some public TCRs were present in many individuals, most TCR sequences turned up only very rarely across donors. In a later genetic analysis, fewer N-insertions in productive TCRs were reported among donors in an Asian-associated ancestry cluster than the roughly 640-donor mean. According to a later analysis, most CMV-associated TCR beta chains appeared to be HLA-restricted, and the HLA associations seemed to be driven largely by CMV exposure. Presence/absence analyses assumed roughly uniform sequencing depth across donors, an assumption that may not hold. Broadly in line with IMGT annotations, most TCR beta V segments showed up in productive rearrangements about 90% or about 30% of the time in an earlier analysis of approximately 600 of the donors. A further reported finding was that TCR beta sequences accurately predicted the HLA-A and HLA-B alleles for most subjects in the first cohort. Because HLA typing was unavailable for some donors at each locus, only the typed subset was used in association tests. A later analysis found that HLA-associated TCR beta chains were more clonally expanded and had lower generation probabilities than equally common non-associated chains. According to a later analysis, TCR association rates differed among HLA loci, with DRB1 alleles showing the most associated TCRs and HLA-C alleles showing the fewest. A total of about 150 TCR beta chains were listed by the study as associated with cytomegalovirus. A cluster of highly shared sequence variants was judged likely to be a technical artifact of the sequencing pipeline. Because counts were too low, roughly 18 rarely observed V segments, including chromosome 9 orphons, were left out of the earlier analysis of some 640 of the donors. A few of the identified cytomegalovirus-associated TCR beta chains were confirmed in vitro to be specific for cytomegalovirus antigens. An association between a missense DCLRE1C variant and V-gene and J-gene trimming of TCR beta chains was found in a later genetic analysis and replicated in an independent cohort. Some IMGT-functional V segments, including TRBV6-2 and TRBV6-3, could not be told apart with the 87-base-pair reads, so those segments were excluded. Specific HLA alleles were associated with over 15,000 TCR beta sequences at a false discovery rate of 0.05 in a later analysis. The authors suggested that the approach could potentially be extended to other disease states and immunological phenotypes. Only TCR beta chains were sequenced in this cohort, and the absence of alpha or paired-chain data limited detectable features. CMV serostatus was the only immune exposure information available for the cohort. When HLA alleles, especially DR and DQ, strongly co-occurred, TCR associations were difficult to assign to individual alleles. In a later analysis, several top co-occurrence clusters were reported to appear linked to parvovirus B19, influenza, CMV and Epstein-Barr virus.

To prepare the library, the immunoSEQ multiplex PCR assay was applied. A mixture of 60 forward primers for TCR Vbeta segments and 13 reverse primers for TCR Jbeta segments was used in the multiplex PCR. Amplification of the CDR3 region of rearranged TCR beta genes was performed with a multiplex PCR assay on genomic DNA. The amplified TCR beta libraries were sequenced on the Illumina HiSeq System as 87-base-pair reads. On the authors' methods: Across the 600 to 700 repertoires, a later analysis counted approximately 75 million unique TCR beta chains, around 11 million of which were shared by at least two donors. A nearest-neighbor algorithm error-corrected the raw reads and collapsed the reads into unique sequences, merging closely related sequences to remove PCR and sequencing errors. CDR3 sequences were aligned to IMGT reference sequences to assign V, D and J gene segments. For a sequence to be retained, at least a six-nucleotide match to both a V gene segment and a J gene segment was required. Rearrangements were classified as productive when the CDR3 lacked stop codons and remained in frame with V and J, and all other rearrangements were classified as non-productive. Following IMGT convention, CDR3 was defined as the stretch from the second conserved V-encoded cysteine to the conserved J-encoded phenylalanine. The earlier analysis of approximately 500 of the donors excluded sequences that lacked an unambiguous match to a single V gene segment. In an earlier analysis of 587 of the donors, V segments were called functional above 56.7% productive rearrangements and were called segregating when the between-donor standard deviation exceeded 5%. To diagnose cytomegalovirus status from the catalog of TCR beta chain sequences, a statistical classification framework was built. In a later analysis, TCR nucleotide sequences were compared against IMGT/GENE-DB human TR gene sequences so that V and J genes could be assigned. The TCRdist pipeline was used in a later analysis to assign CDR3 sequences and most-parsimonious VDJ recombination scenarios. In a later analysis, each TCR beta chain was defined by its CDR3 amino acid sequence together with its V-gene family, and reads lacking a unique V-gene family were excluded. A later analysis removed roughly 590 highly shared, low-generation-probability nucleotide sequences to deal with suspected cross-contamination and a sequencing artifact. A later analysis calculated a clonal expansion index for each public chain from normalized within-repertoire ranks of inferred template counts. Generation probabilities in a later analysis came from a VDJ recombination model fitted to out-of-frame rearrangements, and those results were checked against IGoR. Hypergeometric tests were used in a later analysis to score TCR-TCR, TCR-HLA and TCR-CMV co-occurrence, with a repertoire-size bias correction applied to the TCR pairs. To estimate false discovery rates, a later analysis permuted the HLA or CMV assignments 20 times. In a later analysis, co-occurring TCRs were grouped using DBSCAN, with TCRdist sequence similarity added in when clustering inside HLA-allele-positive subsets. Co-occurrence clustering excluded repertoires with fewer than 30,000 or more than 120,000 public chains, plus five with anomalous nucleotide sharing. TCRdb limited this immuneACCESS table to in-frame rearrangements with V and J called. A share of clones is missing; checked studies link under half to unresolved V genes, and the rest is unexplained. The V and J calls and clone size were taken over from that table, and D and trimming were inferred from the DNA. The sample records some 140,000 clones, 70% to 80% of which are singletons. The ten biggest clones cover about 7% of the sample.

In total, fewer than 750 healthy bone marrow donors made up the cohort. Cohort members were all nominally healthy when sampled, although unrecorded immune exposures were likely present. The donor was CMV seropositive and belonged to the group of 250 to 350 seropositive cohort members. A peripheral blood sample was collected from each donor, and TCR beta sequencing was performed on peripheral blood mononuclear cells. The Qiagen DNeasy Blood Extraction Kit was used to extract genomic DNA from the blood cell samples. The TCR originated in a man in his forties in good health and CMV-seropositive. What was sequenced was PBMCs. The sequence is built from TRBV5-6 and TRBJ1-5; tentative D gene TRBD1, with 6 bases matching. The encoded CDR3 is CASSFTGHNQPQHF. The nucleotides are TGTGCCAGCAGCTTCACAGGGCACAATCAGCCCCAGCATTTT.